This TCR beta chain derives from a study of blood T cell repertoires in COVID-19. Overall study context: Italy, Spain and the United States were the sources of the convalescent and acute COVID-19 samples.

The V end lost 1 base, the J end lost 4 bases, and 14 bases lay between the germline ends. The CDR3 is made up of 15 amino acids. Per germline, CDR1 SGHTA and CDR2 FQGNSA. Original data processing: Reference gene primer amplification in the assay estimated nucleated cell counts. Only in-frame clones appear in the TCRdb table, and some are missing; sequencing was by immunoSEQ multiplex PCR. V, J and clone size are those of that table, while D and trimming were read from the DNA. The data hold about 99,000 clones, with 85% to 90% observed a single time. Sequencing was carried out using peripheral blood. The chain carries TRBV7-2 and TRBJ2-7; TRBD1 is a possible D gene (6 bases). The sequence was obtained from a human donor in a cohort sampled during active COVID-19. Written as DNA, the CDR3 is TGTGCCAGCAGCTTAGGGGGGCCCGCGAGTTACGAGCAGTACTTC. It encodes CASSLGGPASYEQYF.